Each of the 27 T cell receptor beta chains below was sequenced from the same sample in a study of OX40 agonist ivuxolimab in advanced cancers. Profiled with immunoSEQ multiplex PCR; TCRdb holds only in-frame clones, not every one. Among over 50,000 clones listed, around 92% were seen once. The source was CD4+ or CD8+ T cells sorted from blood, collected in a trial of the OX40 agonist ivuxolimab. The source of these receptors is an adult with an advanced solid tumor such as melanoma, head and neck, liver or kidney cancer.

The rearrangement uses TRBV27 and TRBJ2-1, with 8 bases lining up with TRBD1. This CDR3 region has 12 residues. V shed 6 bases and J 12 bases; nucleotides not matched to a gene: 7. Germline V gives CDR1 MNHEY, CDR2 SMNVEV (reference sequence). CDR3 DNA sequence: TGTGCCAGCAGCCTATACGGGACAGGGCAGTTCTTC. Translating it yields CASSLYGTGQFF.

The chain employs TRBV6-5 and TRBJ2-1; no definite D call. The V end lost 8 bases, the J end lost 5 bases, and 7 bases lay between the germline ends. The germline V gene has CDR1 MNHEY and CDR2 SVGAGI. The CDR3 spans 11 residues. The CDR3 region has the DNA TGTGCCAGCCTTGAAAACAATGAGCAGTTCTTC. This sequence encodes CASLENNEQFF.

This chain joins TRBV29-1 and TRBJ2-7; 7 nucleotides agree with TRBD1. The CDR3 is 15 amino acids. Looked up from germline, CDR1 is SQVTM and CDR2 is ANQGSEA. With 1 base clipped from V and 3 bases from J, the junction kept 9 bases outside the gene matches. The CDR3 here is CSVEGAGGMLYEQYV. In nucleotides, the CDR3 is TGCAGCGTTGAAGGGGCAGGGGGAATGCTCTACGAGCAGTACGTC.

The chain combines TRBV5-1 with TRBJ1-3, with 8 bases that match TRBD1. The CDR3 sequence is 16 residues long. V shed 3 bases, J shed 0 bases, and the junction held 5 bases outside the gene matches. Germline V CDR1 and CDR2: SGHRS, YFSETQ. Written as DNA, the CDR3 is TGCGCCAGCAGCTACGGACAGGGCAACTCTGGAAACACCATATATTTT. This encodes CASSYGQGNSGNTIYF.

This clone was seen only once. The chain is built from TRBV27 and TRBJ2-1; D gene unclear. The length of the CDR3 is 16 residues. V lost 3 bases and J 0 bases, leaving 12 bases between the germline ends. Per the germline V gene, CDR1 is MNHEY and CDR2 is SMNVEV (reference sequence). Written as DNA, the CDR3 is TGTGCCAGCAGTTTGCTAGGAGAACACTCCTACAATGAGCAGTTCTTC. It translates to CASSLLGEHSYNEQFF.

The rearrangement joins TRBV28 to TRBJ1-1; 7 nucleotides line up with TRBD1. With V trimmed by 8 bases and J by 2 bases, 8 bases remained unmatched. The CDR3 spans 14 residues. Germline CDR1 reads MDHEN; CDR2 reads SYDVKM. For the CDR3, the DNA is TGTGCCAGCGGCAATTCAGGGGGAAACACTGAAGCTTTCTTT. Translation: CASGNSGGNTEAFF.

In its sample, this clone was seen once. The chain uses TRBV28 and TRBJ2-5; 7 nucleotides align to TRBD2. In germline, CDR1 is MDHEN, CDR2 SYDVKM. This CDR3 has 15 amino acids. J gave up 3 bases and V 2 bases, and 6 bases lay outside the gene matches. DNA of the CDR3: TGTGCCAGCAGTTTAATTTCGGCGGGAGAAGAGACCCAGTACTTC. Its protein is CASSLISAGEETQYF.

The gene calls are TRBV6-6 and TRBJ2-2, with TRBD1 identical over 9 bases. Germline trimming cut 5 bases from V and 2 bases from J; bases unmatched to any gene: 6. The CDR3 is 16 residues long. CDR1 and CDR2 (germline): MNHNY, SVGAGI (reference sequence). The CDR3 nucleotides are TGTGCCAGCAGTCCCAACAGGGGGCGAAACACCGGGGAGCTGTTTTTT. Encoded protein: CASSPNRGRNTGELFF.

The CDR3 reads CASSLESSLGAGARAFF. The CDR3 DNA reads TGTGCCAGCAGCTTGGAATCCTCCCTGGGGGCAGGGGCTCGAGCTTTCTTT. The chain combines TRBV5-6 with TRBJ1-1, with a possible D match to TRBD1 (6 bases). V lost 0 bases, J lost 10 bases, and 25 bases lay in between. CDR1 and CDR2 (germline): SGHDT, YYEEEE. The CDR3 is 17 amino acids.

The rearrangement joins TRBV9 to TRBJ1-1, with 9 bases identical to TRBD1. With V trimmed by 2 bases and J by 10 bases, 6 bases remained unmatched. The CDR3 sequence is 13 residues long. CDR1 SGDLS and CDR2 YYNGEE come from the germline V gene. CDR3 sequence: CASSVGQGQVAFF. CDR3 bases: TGTGCCAGCAGCGTGGGACAGGGCCAGGTAGCTTTCTTT.

The chain carries TRBV27 and TRBJ1-2; 11 nucleotides line up with TRBD1. Germline CDR1 and CDR2: MNHEY and SMNVEV (reference sequence). Germline trimming cut 6 bases from V and 3 bases from J; bases unmatched to any gene: 3. There are 14 residues in the CDR3. For the CDR3, the DNA is TGTGCCAGCAGCGGACAGGGGGCCGACTATGGCTACACCTTC. It codes for CASSGQGADYGYTF.

The rearrangement uses TRBV28 and TRBJ1-5, with unresolved D. Germline loops: CDR1 MDHEN, CDR2 SYDVKM. V lost 2 bases to trimming and J lost 5 bases, with 7 bases between them. CDR3 length: 13 residues. The CDR3 is CASSLLSYQPQHF. The CDR3 DNA reads as TGTGCCAGCAGTTTACTTAGTTATCAGCCCCAGCATTTT.

V and J are TRBV4-2 and TRBJ1-1, with a possible D match to TRBD1 (6 bases). This CDR3 comprises 14 residues. The germline V and J ends were trimmed by 5 bases and 5 bases, with 15 bases remaining between them. The germline CDR1 and CDR2 sequences are LGHNA and YNFKEQ. The chain's CDR3 is CASSLKDSRTEAFF. Written as DNA, the CDR3 is TGTGCCAGCAGCTTGAAGGACAGTAGAACTGAAGCTTTCTTT.

A word on this clone: The sample carries other DNA sequences with the same CDR3. V usage is TRBV27 and J usage is TRBJ2-1; D is uncertain. The CDR3 has 13 amino acids. Germline assignment: CDR1 MNHEY and CDR2 SMNVEV (reference sequence). Trimming shortened V by 0 bases and J by 3 bases, and 3 bases separated the two germline ends. CDR3 in DNA: TGTGCCAGCAGTTTATCGAGCTACAATGAGCAGTTCTTC. Protein sequence: CASSLSSYNEQFF.

The V call is TRBV28, the J call TRBJ2-1; D gene ambiguous. V was cut by 1 base and J by 9 bases, with 4 bases left in between. Germline loops: CDR1 MDHEN, CDR2 SYDVKM. This CDR3 spans 11 amino acids. The CDR3 sequence: CASSLLGEQFF. CDR3 nucleotides: TGTGCCAGCAGTTTATTAGGTGAGCAGTTCTTC.

The genes are TRBV5-4 and TRBJ1-3; TRBD1 matches 9 bases. The germline gives CDR1 SGHNT, CDR2 YYREEE (reference sequence). V was clipped by 4 bases and J by 8 bases; unmatched bases: 4. This CDR3 has 13 residues. The CDR3: CASSPDRGYTIYF. CDR3 bases: TGTGCCAGCAGCCCGGACAGGGGATACACCATATATTTT. The full variable domain, its missing parts supplied by reference TRBV5-4 and TRBJ1-3, is ETGVTQSPTHLIKTRGQQVTLRCSSQSGHNTVSWYQQALGQGPQFIFQYYREEENGRGNFPPRFSGLQFPNYSSELNVNALELDDSALYLCASSPDRGYTIYFGEGSWLTVV.

The genes are TRBV7-6 and TRBJ1-1; 8 bases line up with TRBD1. The CDR3 runs 13 residues. V trimming: 5 bases; J trimming: 6 bases; junction bases outside the gene matches: 5. CDR1 SGHVS and CDR2 FNYEAQ come from the germline V gene. The CDR3 is CASSQTGASEAFF. The DNA of the CDR3 is TGTGCCAGCAGCCAGACAGGGGCGTCTGAAGCTTTCTTT.

The chain combines TRBV29-1 with TRBJ2-1; no clear D. The V gene lost 7 bases and the J gene lost 0 bases, with 7 bases spanning the gap. Looked up from germline, CDR1 is SQVTM and CDR2 is ANQGSEA. The length of the CDR3 is 12 residues. This chain's CDR3 is CSGRNSYNEQFF. In nucleotides, the CDR3 is TGCAGCGGCCGTAACTCCTACAATGAGCAGTTCTTC.

The CDR3 DNA is TGTGCCTGGACTTTTGGGAGCAATCAGCCCCAGCATTTT. Its translation is CAWTFGSNQPQHF. The chain combines TRBV30 with TRBJ1-5; D remains ambiguous. The V end lost 4 bases, the J end lost 1 base, and 8 bases lay between the germline ends. This CDR3 region has 13 residues. Germline CDR1 is GTSNPN and CDR2 is SVGIG (reference sequence).

With respect to this clone: This sample includes further DNA sequences coding for the same CDR3. V is TRBV20-1 and J is TRBJ1-2; D is unresolved. This CDR3 spans 9 amino acids. V lost 6 bases and J lost 8, with 7 bases in between. Germline V gives CDR1 DFQATT, CDR2 SNEGSKA (reference sequence). The CDR3 DNA is TGCAGTGCGCCTGGGGGCTACACCTTC. Translating gives CSAPGGYTF.

This clone was seen more than once but under ten times. The CDR3 is CASSLRNQPQHF. CDR3 bases: TGTGCCAGCAGCTTACGGAATCAGCCCCAGCATTTT. The chain has TRBV13 and TRBJ1-5; D is unclear. Germline lookup yields CDR1 PRHDT and CDR2 FYEKMQ (reference sequence). Trimming took off 2 bases at V and 4 bases at J, with 3 bases between the two ends. The CDR3 consists of 12 residues.

This clone was recorded only once. V is TRBV6-5 and J is TRBJ1-5, with D uncertain. Germline V gene lookup returns CDR1 MNHEY and CDR2 SVGAGI. The CDR3 runs 13 residues. The V and J ends lost 4 bases and 6 bases respectively, with 10 bases between them. The CDR3 bases are TGTGCCAGCAGTTTCGGGGAGACTCAGCCCCAGCATTTT. This sequence encodes CASSFGETQPQHF.

V usage is TRBV15 and J usage is TRBJ2-7; a possible D gene is TRBD1 (5 bases). With 0 bases removed from V and 6 bases from J, the gap between germline ends came to 18 bases. Germline values: CDR1 LNHNV, CDR2 YYDKDF (reference sequence). The CDR3 consists of 16 residues. The CDR3 DNA follows: TGTGCCACCAGCAGAGATCATCCGACAGTGGTCGGCGAGCAGTACTTC. Translated, it gives CATSRDHPTVVGEQYF. Full variable domain (missing parts from reference TRBV15 and TRBJ2-7): DAMVIQNPRYQVTQFGKPVTLSCSQTLNHNVMYWYQQKSSQAPKLLFHYYDKDFNNEADTPDNFQSRRPNTSFCFLDIRSPGLGDTAMYLCATSRDHPTVVGEQYFGPGTRLTVT.

This clone qualifies as large. The chain combines TRBV28 with TRBJ1-2, with TRBD1 matching over 7 bases. This CDR3 region has 17 residues. Germline V gives CDR1 MDHEN, CDR2 SYDVKM. The V gene end was trimmed by 3 bases and the J gene end by 0 bases; junction bases not matched to a gene: 10. The CDR3 spells CASSLITGDNSNYGYTF. CDR3 bases: TGTGCCAGCAGTTTGATCACAGGGGACAACTCTAACTATGGCTACACCTTC.

The chain has TRBV27 and TRBJ1-3, with TRBD1 matching 7 bases. Germline-derived CDR1 and CDR2 are MNHEY and SMNVEV (reference sequence). Trimming removed 3 bases from V and 0 bases from J; junction bases left unmatched: 5. The CDR3 is 16 residues long. CDR3 sequence reads: CASSLDRRSSGNTIYF. The CDR3 DNA reads as TGTGCCAGCAGTTTGGACAGGAGGAGCTCTGGAAACACCATATATTTT.

The V and J genes are TRBV29-1 and TRBJ2-2, with a tentative D call TRBD1 (7 bases). This CDR3 is 15 amino acids long. The V gene's germline CDR1 is SQVTM and CDR2 ANQGSEA. The germline V and J ends were trimmed by 3 bases and 12 bases, with 23 bases remaining between them. The CDR3 protein is CSVEGLGITGDKLFF. The CDR3 nucleotides are TGCAGCGTTGAGGGACTCGGCATTACAGGGGACAAGCTGTTTTTT.

V gene TRBV6-6 combines with J gene TRBJ1-5; 9 nucleotides align to TRBD1. From germline, CDR1 is MNHNY and CDR2 SVGAGI (reference sequence). CDR3 length: 14 residues. V lost 6 bases and J lost 6; bases outside the gene matches: 6. CDR3 in amino acids: CASSHRGPTQPQHF. CDR3 nucleotides: TGTGCCAGCAGCCACAGGGGGCCCACTCAGCCCCAGCATTTT.